This TCR beta chain comes out of a study of T cell repertoires in cytomegalovirus infection (dated by TCRdb to the late 2010s). About the investigation overall: Peptide stimulations targeted recently identified HLA-C-restricted CMV epitopes, whose presentation resists viral immunomodulation, together with well-studied HLA-B-restricted epitopes. Donor HLA type was relevant to the analysis, as public TCR beta signatures indicated carriage of CMV infection together with the matching HLA type.

The germline V gene sets CDR1 to MGHDK and CDR2 to SYGVNS. The CDR3 numbers 14 residues from cysteine through phenylalanine. CDR3 DNA only is kept here, 42 bases in frame from base 1. The junction shows trimming of 5 bases on V and 5 bases on J, and the gene matches do not reach 8 bases of it. The sample's treatment or condition, from its label and the paper: in vitro stimulation with specific CMV peptide epitopes to enrich CMV-specific T cells. On this clonotype: The antigen it recognizes is unknown. It has no much larger one-base neighbor in the sample; base qualities were not kept.

Broader findings and caveats from the paper: In both this cohort and an independent cohort of some 350 donors, the cumulative frequency of public TCR beta family members distinguished carriers of CMV infection plus the relevant HLA type. In the ex vivo response, HLA-C-restricted CMV-specific TCR beta clonotypes were dominant, and in two of eight donors the single most frequent clonotype came from this HLA-C-restricted group.

Sequenced on an Illumina HiSeq 1500. In TCRdb, the public reads were trimmed at Q25 with fastp and aligned with MiXCR, with productive beta chains retained. Identical CDR3 proteins give one entry, which carries the most common genes and DNA. For this sample the table gives approximately 730,000 distinct CDR3 sequences, of which approximately 33% were detected only once. 18% of the sample rests with the top ten. The chain couples TRBV25-1 to TRBJ2-5, with 7 bases matching TRBD2. The sequence came from a human donor in good health (CMV status not recorded). Some clones in this sample may be carry-over from other donors' samples. The sequencing used cultured PBMCs, collected from culture after CMV antigen stimulation. The CDR3 amino acid sequence is: CASSPAGSVETQYF. The nucleotides are TGTGCCAGCAGTCCAGCGGGGTCTGTGGAGACCCAGTACTTC.